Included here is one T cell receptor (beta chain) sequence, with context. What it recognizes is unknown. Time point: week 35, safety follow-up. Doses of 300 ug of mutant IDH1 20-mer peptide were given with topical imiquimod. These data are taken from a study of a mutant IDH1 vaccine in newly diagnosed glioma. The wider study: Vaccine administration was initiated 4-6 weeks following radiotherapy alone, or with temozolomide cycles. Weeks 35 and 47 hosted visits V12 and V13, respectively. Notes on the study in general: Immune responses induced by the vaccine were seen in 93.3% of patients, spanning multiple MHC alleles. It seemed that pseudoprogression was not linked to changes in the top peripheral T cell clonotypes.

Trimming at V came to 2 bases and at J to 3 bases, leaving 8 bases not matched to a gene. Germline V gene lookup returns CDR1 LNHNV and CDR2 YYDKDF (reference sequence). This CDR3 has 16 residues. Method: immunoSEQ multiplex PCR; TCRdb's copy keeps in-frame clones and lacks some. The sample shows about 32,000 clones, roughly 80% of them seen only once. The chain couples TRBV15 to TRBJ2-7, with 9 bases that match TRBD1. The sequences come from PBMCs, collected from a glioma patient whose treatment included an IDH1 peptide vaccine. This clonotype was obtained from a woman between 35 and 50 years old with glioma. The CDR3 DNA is TGTGCCACCAGCAGACCAAGACAGGGGGGCAACTACGAGCAGTACTTC. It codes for CATSRPRQGGNYEQYF.